Below, 5 T cell receptor beta chains from the same sample are listed, as sequenced in a study of blood T cell repertoires in COVID-19. The assay was immunoSEQ multiplex PCR, and TCRdb's table has in-frame clones only and misses some. Among about 96,000 clones listed, around nine tenths were seen once. The source material was peripheral blood. The receptors were sampled from a human donor with COVID-19, enrolled during active disease. The donor label of this sample is uncertain.

The chain combines TRBV5-1 with TRBJ2-1; 9 nucleotides agree with TRBD1. This CDR3 region has 14 residues. Germline CDR1 reads SGHRS; CDR2 reads YFSETQ. V was pared by 4 bases and J by 9 bases, with 8 bases of the junction left unmatched. The CDR3 nucleotides are TGCGCCAGCAGCGTCCGGGACAGGGCGAGTGAGCAGTTCTTC. Translating it yields CASSVRDRASEQFF.

J is TRBJ1-6 and V is TRBV7-6, with TRBD1 as a possible D gene (6 bases). The V gene's germline CDR1 is SGHVS and CDR2 FNYEAQ. The CDR3 is 15 residues long. V lost 1 base and J lost 10, with 14 bases in between. The CDR3 DNA reads as TGTGCCAGCAGCTTAGTCCCTTTGACAGGATCACCCCTCCACTTT. This encodes CASSLVPLTGSPLHF. The complete variable domain, with remaining parts taken from reference TRBV7-6 and TRBJ1-6, reads GAGVSQSPRYKVTKRGQDVALRCDPISGHVSLYWYRQALGQGPEFLTYFNYEAQQDKSGLPNDRFSAERPEGSISTLTIQRTEQRDSAMYRCASSLVPLTGSPLHFGNGTRLTVT.

The chain joins TRBV7-9 to TRBJ1-1; D gene ambiguous. Between the trimmed V and J ends, which lost 3 bases and 7 bases, there was a span of 6 bases. The germline V gene has CDR1 SEHNR and CDR2 FQNEAQ (reference sequence). This CDR3 spans 11 amino acids. The CDR3 nucleotides are TGTGCCAGCAGCTTTGAGGGTGAAGCTTTCTTT. Protein: CASSFEGEAFF.

The chain uses TRBV7-9 and TRBJ1-1; no definite D call. V was pared by 5 bases and J by 0 bases, with 7 bases between. This CDR3 region has 13 residues. CDR1 is SEHNR and CDR2 is FQNEAQ in the germline V gene (reference sequence). The CDR3 loop is CASSPGMNTEAFF. For the CDR3, the DNA is TGTGCCAGCAGCCCCGGGATGAACACTGAAGCTTTCTTT.

This clone was observed a single time. J is TRBJ2-3 and V is TRBV5-1; 9 positions match TRBD1. Looked up from germline, CDR1 is SGHRS and CDR2 is YFSETQ. CDR3 length: 17 residues. The ends lost 2 bases at V and 4 bases at J; junction bases unmatched: 11. This chain's CDR3 is CASSLEVRTGEADTQYF. The CDR3 nucleotides are TGCGCCAGCAGCTTAGAAGTGAGGACAGGGGAAGCAGATACGCAGTATTTT.